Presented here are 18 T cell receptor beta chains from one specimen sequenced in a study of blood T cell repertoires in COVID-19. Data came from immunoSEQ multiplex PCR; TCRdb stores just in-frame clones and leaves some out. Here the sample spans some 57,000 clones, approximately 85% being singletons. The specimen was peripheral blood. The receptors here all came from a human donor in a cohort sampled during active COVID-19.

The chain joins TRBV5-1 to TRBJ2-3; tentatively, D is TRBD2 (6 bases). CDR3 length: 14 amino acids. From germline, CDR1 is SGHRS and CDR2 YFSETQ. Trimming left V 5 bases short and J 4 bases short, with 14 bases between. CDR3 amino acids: CASRTEWGADTQYF. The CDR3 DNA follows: TGCGCCAGCAGGACCGAGTGGGGGGCAGATACGCAGTATTTT.

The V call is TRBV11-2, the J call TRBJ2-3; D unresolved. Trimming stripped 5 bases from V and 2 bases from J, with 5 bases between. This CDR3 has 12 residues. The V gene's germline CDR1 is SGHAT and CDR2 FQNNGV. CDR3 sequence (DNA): TGTGCCAGCAGCCCGTACACAGATACGCAGTATTTT. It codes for CASSPYTDTQYF.

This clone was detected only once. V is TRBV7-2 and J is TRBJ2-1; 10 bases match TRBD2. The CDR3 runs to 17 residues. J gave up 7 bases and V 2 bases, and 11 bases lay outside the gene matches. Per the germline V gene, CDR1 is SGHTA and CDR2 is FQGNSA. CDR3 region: CASSLSLLAGSTNEQFF. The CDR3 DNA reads TGTGCCAGCAGCTTATCCTTACTAGCGGGATCCACAAATGAGCAGTTCTTC.

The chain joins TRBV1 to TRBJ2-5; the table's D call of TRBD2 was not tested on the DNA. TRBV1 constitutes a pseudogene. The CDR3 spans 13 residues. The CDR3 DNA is TGCACCAGCAGCCAAGTAGTGCGGGAGACCCAGTACTTC. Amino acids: CTSSQVVRETQYF.

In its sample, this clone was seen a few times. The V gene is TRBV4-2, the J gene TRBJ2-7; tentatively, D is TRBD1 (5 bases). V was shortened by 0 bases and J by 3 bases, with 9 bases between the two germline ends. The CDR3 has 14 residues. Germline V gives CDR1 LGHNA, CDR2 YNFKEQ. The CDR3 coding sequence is TGTGCCAGCAGCCAAGATCGGCAGGGCTACGAGCAGTACTTC. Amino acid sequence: CASSQDRQGYEQYF.

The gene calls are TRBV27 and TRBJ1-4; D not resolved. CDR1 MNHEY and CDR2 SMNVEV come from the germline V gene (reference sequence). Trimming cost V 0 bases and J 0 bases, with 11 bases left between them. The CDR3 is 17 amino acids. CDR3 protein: CASSLSIQAATNEKLFF. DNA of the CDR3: TGTGCCAGCAGTTTATCGATCCAGGCAGCAACTAATGAAAAACTGTTTTTT.

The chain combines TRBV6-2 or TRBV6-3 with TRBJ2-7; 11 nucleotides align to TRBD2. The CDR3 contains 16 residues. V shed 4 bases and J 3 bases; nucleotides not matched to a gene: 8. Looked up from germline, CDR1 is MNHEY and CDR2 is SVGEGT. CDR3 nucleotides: TGTGCCAGCAGTTCGCTACTAGCGGGAGTGATCTACGAGCAGTACTTC. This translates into CASSSLLAGVIYEQYF.

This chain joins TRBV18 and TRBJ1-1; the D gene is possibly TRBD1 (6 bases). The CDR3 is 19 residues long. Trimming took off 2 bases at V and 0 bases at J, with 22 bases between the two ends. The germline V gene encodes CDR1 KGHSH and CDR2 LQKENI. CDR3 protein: CASSPRGQGTLGMNTEAFF. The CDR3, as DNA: TGTGCCAGCTCACCAAGAGGGCAGGGGACACTTGGCATGAACACTGAAGCTTTCTTT.

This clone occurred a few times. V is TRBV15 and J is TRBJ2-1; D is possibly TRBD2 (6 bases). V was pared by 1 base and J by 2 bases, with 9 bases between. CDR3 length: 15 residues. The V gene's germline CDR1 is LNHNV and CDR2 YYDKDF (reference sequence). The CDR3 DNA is TGTGCCACCAGCAGAGGCCCGGGGGCCTACAATGAGCAGTTCTTC. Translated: CATSRGPGAYNEQFF. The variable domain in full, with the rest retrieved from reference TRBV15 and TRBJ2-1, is DAMVIQNPRYQVTQFGKPVTLSCSQTLNHNVMYWYQQKSSQAPKLLFHYYDKDFNNEADTPDNFQSRRPNTSFCFLDIRSPGLGDTAMYLCATSRGPGAYNEQFFGPGTRLTVL.

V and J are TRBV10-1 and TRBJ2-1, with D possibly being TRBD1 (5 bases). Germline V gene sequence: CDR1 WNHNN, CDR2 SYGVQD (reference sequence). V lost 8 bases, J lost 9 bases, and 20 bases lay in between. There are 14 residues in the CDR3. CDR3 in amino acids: CASATEGLTSEQFF. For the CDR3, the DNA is TGCGCCAGCGCGACAGAAGGGCTTACAAGTGAGCAGTTCTTC.

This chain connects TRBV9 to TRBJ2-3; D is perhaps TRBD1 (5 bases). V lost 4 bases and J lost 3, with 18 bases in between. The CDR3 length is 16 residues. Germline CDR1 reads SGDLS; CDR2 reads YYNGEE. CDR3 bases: TGTGCCAGCAGCCCCCAGACCTTCCCAGGGACAGATACGCAGTATTTT. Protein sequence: CASSPQTFPGTDTQYF.

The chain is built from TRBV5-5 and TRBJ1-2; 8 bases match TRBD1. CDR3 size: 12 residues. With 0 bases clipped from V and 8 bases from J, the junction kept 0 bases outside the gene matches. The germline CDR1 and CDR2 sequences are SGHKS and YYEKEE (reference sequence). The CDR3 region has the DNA TGTGCCAGCAGCTTGGCAGGGGGCGGCTACACCTTC. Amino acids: CASSLAGGGYTF.

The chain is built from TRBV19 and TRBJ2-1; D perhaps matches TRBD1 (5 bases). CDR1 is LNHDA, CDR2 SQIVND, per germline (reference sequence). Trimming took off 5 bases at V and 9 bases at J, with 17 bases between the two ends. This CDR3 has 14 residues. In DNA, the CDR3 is TGTGCCAGTAGTTACAGGACGTTGGTGGGTGAGCAGTTCTTC. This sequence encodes CASSYRTLVGEQFF.

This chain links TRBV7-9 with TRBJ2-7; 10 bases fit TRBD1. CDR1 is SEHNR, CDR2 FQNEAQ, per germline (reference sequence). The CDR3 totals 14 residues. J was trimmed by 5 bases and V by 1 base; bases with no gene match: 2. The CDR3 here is CASSLEGTGDEQYF. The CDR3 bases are TGTGCCAGCAGCTTAGAAGGGACAGGGGACGAGCAGTACTTC.

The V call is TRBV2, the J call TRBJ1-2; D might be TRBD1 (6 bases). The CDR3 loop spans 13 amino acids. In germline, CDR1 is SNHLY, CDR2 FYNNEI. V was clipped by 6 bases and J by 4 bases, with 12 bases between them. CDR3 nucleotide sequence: TGTGCCAGCAGGGGCAGGGGTTTCTATGGCTACACCTTC. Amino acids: CASRGRGFYGYTF.

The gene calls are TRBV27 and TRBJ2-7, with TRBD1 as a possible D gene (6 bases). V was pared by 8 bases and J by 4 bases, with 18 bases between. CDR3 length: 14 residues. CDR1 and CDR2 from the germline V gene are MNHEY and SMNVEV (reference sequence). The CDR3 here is CASREDRPLYEQYF. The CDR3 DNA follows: TGTGCCAGCCGAGAGGACAGACCGCTGTACGAGCAGTACTTC.

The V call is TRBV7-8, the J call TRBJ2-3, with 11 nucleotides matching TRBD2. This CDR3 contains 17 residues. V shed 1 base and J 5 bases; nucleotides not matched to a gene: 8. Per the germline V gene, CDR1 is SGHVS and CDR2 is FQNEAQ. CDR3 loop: CASSLVLAGGPGDTQYF. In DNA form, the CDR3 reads TGTGCCAGCAGCTTAGTTTTAGCGGGAGGGCCGGGAGATACGCAGTATTTT.

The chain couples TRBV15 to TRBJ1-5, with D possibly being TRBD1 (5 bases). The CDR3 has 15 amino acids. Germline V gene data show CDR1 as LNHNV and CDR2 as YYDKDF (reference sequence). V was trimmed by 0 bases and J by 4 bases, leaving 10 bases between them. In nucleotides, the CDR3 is TGTGCCACCAGCAGAGATTCCGCAGGGAATCAGCCCCAGCATTTT. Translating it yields CATSRDSAGNQPQHF.